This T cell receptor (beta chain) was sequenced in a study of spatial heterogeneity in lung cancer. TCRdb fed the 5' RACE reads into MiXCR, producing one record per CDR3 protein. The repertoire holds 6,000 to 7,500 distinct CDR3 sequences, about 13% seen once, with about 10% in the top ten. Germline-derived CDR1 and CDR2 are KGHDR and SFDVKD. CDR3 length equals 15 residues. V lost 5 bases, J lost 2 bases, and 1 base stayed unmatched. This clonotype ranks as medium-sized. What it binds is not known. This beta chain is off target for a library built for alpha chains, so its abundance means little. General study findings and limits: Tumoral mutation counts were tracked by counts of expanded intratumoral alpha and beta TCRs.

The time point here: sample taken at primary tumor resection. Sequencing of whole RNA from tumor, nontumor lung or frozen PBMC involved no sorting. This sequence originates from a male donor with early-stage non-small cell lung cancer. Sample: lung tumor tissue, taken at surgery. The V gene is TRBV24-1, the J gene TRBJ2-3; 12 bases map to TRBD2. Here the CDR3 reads CATSGLAGVTDTQYF. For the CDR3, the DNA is TGTGCCACCAGTGGACTAGCGGGAGTCACAGATACGCAGTATTTT.